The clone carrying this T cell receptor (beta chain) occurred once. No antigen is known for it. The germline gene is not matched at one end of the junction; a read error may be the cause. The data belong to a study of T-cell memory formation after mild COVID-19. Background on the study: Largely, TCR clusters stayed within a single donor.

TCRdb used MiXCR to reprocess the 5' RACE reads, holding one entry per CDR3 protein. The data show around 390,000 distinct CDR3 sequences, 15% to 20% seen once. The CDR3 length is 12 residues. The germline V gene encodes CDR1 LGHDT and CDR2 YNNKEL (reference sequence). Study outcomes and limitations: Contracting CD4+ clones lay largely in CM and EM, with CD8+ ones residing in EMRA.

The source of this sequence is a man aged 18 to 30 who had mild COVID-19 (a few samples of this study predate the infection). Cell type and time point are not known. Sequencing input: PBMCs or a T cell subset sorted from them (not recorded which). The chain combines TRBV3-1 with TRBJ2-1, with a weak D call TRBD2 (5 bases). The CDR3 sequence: CAISRGELEQFF. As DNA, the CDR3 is TGTGCCATCAGCCGGGGAGAACTTGAGCAGTTCTTC.